The clone carrying this TCR beta chain has just one count. Its specificity is not known. This CDR3 is 14 amino acids long. The V end was cut by 6 bases, the J end by 8 bases, with 19 bases between. The germline CDR1 and CDR2 sequences are MNHNS and SASEGT. This record comes from a study of cytomegalovirus exposure and HLA in healthy donors. Findings and caveats of the study: As immune exposure information, only CMV serostatus was available. Investigators reported approximately 170 TCR beta chains as tied to cytomegalovirus.

The PCR had 60 Vbeta and 13 Jbeta primers. Sequencing used immunoSEQ multiplex PCR; TCRdb keeps in-frame clones, though not all of them. The sample holds about 90,000 clones; around 84% are singletons and the top ten take roughly 2.2%. The specimen was PBMCs. This receptor was taken from a man younger than 35 in good health and CMV-seronegative. The chain is built from TRBV6-1 and TRBJ1-2, with D possibly TRBD1 on 5 matching bases. For the CDR3, the DNA is TGTGCCAGCAGCGACAACCCGGGGACTGGAGGCTACACCTTC. Protein sequence: CASSDNPGTGGYTF.